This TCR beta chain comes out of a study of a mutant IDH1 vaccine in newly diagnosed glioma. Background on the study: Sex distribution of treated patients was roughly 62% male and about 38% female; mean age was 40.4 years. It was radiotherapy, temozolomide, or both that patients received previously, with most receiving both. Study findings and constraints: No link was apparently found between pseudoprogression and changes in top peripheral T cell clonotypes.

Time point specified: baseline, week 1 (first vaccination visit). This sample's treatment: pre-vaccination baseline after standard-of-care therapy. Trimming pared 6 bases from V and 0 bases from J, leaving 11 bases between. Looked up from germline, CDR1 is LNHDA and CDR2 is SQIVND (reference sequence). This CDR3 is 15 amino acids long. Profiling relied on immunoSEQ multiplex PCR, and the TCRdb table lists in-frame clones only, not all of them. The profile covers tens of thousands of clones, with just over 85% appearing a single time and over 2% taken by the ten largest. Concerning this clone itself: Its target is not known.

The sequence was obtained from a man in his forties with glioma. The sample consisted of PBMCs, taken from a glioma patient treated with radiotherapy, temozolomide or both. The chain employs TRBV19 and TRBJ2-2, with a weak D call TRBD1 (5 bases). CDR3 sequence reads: CASRTAFANTGELFF. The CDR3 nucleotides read TGTGCCAGTAGGACAGCGTTCGCGAACACCGGGGAGCTGTTTTTT.